This T cell receptor (beta chain) was recorded in a study of T-cell reconstitution after alpha-beta-depleted transplantation in children. This clonotype occurred many times. Unique molecular identifiers were incorporated when the TCRbeta library was constructed. TCRdb recomputed calls from the PCR reads with MiXCR, one row per CDR3 protein. The table includes approximately 390,000 distinct CDR3 sequences, about a tenth detected once. CDR1 and CDR2 (germline): DFQATT, SNEGSKA (reference sequence). This CDR3 contains 12 residues. The ends were cut back, 3 bases at V and 0 bases at J, with 6 bases in the middle.

This clonotype was obtained from a human donor who donated a stem cell graft to a child with acute myeloid leukemia. The V and J genes are TRBV20-1 and TRBJ2-7; either TRBD1 or TRBD2 may supply D (5 bases each). The sample consisted of PBMCs from the stem cell graft donor, taken from the stem cell graft. CDR3 nucleotides: TGCAGTGCTAGGGGACGCTCCTACGAGCAGTACTTC. As protein: CSARGRSYEQYF.